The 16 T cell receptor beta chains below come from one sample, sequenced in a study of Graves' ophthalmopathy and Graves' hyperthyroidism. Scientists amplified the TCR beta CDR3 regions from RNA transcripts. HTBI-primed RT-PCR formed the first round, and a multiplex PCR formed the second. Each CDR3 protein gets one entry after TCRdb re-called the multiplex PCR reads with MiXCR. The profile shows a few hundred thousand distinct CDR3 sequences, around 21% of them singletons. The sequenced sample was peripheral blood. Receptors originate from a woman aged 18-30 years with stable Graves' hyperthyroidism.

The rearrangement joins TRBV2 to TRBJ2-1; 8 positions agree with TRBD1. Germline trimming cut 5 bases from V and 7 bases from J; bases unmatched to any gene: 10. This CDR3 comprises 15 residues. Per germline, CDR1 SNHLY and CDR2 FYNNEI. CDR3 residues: CASSLTGGGSNEQFF. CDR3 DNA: TGTGCCAGCAGTTTAACAGGGGGTGGCTCAAATGAGCAGTTCTTC.

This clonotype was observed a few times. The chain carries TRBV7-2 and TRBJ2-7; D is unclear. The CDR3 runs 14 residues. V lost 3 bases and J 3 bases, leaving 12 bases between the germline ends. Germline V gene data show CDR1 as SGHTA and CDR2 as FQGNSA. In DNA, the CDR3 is TGTGCCAGCAGCTTTGCAGCCGGGCTCTACGAGCAGTACTTC. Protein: CASSFAAGLYEQYF.

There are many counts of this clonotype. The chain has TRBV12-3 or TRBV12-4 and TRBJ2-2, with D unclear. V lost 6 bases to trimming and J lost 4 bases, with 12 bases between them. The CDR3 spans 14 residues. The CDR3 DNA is TGTGCCAGCAGAGCCCCGGGTGCCACCGGGGAGCTGTTTTTT. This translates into CASRAPGATGELFF.

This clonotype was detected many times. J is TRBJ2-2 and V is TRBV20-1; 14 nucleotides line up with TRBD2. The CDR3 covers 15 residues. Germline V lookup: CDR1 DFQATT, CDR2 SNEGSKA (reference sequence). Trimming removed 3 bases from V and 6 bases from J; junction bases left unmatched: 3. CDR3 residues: CSARGGLAGAGELFF. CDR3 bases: TGCAGTGCTAGGGGGGGACTAGCGGGAGCCGGGGAGCTGTTTTTT.

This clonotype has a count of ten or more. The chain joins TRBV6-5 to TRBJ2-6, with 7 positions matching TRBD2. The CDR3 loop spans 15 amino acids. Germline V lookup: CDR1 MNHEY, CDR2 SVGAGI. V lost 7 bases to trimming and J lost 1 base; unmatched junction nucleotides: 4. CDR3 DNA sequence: TGTGCCAGCACTTTCGGGAGGTCTGGGGCCAACGTCCTGACTTTC. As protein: CASTFGRSGANVLTF.

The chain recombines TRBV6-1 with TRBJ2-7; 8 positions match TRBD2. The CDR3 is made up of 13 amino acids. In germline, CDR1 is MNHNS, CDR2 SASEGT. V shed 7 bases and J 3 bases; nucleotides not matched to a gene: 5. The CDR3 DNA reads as TGTGCCAGCATCGGGAGGGCCTACTACGAGCAGTACTTC. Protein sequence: CASIGRAYYEQYF.

The CDR3 loop reads CASSEAVYYGYTF. In nucleotides, the CDR3 is TGTGCCAGCAGTGAAGCAGTCTACTATGGCTACACCTTC. The J gene is TRBJ1-2, the V gene TRBV6-1; no firm D call. The V end was cut by 0 bases, the J end by 3 bases, with 5 bases between. The V gene's germline CDR1 is MNHNS and CDR2 SASEGT. CDR3 length equals 13 residues.

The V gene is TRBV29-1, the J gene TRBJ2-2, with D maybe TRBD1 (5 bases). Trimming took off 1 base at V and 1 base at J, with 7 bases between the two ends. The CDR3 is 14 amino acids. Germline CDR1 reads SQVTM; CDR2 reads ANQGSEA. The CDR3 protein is CSVEGQLNTGELFF. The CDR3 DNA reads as TGCAGCGTTGAAGGACAGCTGAACACCGGGGAGCTGTTTTTT.

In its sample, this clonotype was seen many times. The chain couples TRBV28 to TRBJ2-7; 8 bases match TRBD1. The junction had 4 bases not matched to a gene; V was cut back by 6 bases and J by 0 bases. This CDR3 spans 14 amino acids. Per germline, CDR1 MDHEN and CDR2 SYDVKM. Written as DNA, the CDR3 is TGTGCCAGCAGGGTCGGGACAGGCTCCTACGAGCAGTACTTC. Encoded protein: CASRVGTGSYEQYF.

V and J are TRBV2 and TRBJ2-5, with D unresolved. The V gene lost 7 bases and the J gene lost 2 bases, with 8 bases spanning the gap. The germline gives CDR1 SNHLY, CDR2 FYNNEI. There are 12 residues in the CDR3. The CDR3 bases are TGTGCCAGCATGAGGCAGCAAGAGACCCAGTACTTC. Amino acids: CASMRQQETQYF. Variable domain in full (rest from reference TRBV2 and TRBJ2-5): EPEVTQTPSHQVTQMGQEVILRCVPISNHLYFYWYRQILGQKVEFLVSFYNNEISEKSEIFDDQFSVERPDGSNFTLKIRSTKLEDSAMYFCASMRQQETQYFGPGTRLLVL.

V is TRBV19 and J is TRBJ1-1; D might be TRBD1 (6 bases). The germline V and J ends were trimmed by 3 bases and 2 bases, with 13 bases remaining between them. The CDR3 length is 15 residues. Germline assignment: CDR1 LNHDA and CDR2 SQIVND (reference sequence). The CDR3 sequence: CASSIWDTRNTEAFF. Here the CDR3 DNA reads TGTGCCAGTAGTATTTGGGACACAAGAAACACTGAAGCTTTCTTT.

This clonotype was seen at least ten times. The CDR3 sequence: CASSFENQETQYF. In nucleotides, the CDR3 is TGTGCCAGCAGTTTTGAGAACCAAGAGACCCAGTACTTC. The chain carries TRBV28 and TRBJ2-5; D not resolved. The CDR3 extends over 13 amino acids. Germline V gene data show CDR1 as MDHEN and CDR2 as SYDVKM. Trimming shortened V by 3 bases and J by 0 bases, and 5 bases separated the two germline ends.

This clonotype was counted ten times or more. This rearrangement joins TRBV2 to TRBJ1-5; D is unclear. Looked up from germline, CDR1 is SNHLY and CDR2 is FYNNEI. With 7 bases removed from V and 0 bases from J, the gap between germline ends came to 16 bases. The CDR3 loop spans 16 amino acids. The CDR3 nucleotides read TGTGCCAGCAAGTTACTCGGAGATCTTAGCAATCAGCCCCAGCATTTT. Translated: CASKLLGDLSNQPQHF.

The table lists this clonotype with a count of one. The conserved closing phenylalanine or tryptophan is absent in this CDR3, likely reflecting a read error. CDR3 protein: CASSKGGELFS. CDR3 DNA: TGTGCCAGCTCGAAAGGAGGGGAGCTGTTTTCT. The V gene is TRBV18, the J gene TRBJ2-2; no definite D call. Germline V gene data show CDR1 as KGHSH and CDR2 as LQKENI. The CDR3 has 11 residues. V was pared by 6 bases and J by 8 bases, with 7 bases between.

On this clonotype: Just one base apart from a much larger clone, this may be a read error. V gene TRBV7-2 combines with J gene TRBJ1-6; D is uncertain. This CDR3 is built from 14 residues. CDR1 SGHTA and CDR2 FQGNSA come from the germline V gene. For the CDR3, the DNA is TGTGCCAGCAGCTTAGTGTCAACTAATTCACACCTCCACTTT. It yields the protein CASSLVSTNSHLHF.

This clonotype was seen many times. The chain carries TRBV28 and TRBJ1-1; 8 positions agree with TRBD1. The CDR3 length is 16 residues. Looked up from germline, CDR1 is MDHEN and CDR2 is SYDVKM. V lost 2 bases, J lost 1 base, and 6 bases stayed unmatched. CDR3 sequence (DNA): TGTGCCAGCAGTTTAGCGGCAGGGACAGGGAACACTGAAGCTTTCTTT. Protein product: CASSLAAGTGNTEAFF.